This T cell receptor (beta chain) was observed in a study of OX40 agonist ivuxolimab in advanced cancers. Study overall: In this cohort, patients received ivuxolimab, an agonistic anti-OX40 (CD134) antibody. Of mixed ages from about 20 to 85 and averaging 60 years, the group was approximately 84% male. The study reported partial responses in three patients: one hepatocellular carcinoma, two cutaneous melanoma.

Germline V gives CDR1 LGHNA, CDR2 YNFKEQ. V was pared by 5 bases and J by 0 bases, with 11 bases between. There are 14 residues in the CDR3. Only in-frame clones appear in the TCRdb table, and some are missing; sequencing was by immunoSEQ multiplex PCR. The sample shows fewer than 20,000 clones, over 75% of them seen only once. The clonotype originates from an adult with an advanced solid tumor such as melanoma, head and neck, liver or kidney cancer. The sample consisted of CD4+ or CD8+ T cells sorted from blood, taken in a trial of the OX40 agonist ivuxolimab. The V call is TRBV4-2, the J call TRBJ2-7; no firm D call. DNA for the CDR3: TGTGCCAGCAGCTGGGAACATCACTCCTACGAGCAGTACTTC. Protein: CASSWEHHSYEQYF.